This TCR beta chain was retrieved from a study of blood T cells in healthy people across ages. Study-level information: Capture via template switching afforded approximately one barcoded beta molecule per two T cells.

Germline V gives CDR1 SEHNR, CDR2 FQNEAQ (reference sequence). This CDR3 has 13 amino acids. The V and J ends lost 0 bases and 7 bases respectively, with 9 bases between them. This clonotype has only a few counts. Primers used in a second PCR of roughly 6 to 12 cycles were a sample-barcoded 5' primer and a J-beta primer mix. TCRdb re-derived calls from the 5' RACE reads in MiXCR, one entry per CDR3 protein. This table has around 990,000 distinct CDR3 sequences, around two fifths appearing once. Sequencing input: blood. The chain recombines TRBV7-9 with TRBJ1-1; D call uncertain. The receptor was derived from a young man in good health. The chain's CDR3 is CASSLASGGEAFF. The CDR3 DNA follows: TGTGCCAGCAGCTTAGCGAGTGGCGGTGAAGCTTTCTTT.